This T cell receptor beta chain stems from a study of identical twins (dated by TCRdb to 2016 to 2018). About the study as a whole: To test whether fetal clonotypes persist, this study deep-sequenced TCR alpha and beta repertoires from monozygotic twins, from unrelated adults of various ages, and from cord blood. Replicate twin experiments were performed at different times using different library preparation protocols to rule out contamination.

Only healthy Caucasian donors were included. The twin cohort consisted of three pairs of female monozygotic twins, all aged 18 to 29 years. Positive isolation kits from Invitrogen were used to isolate CD4+ and CD8+ T cell populations. In regard to this clonotype: What this receptor recognizes is not known. The sample holds no much larger clone one base away, and base qualities are not on file.

General findings and caveats noted by the study authors: In beta out-of-frame sequences, excess twin sharing was weaker, because having fewer shared sequences lowered the signal-to-noise ratio. Compared with coincidental sharing between unrelated individuals, out-of-frame TCR alpha sequences shared between twins had an excess of sequences with low generation probability. In monozygotic twins, out-of-frame TCR alpha sharing was systematically underestimated by recombination models, although the models agreed with sharing between unrelated individuals. Zero-insertion analyses could be partly confounded by invariant T cells such as MAIT and iNKT, although diverse VJ usage argued against such confounding for most clonotypes. Fewer insertions were carried by abundant cord blood beta clonotypes, a similar but weaker trend appeared in young adult naive repertoires, and no such trend appeared in memory repertoires. Conclusions relied on cross-sectional statistical analysis, since the same donors could not be followed over many years.

Measured from the cysteine to the phenylalanine, the CDR3 is 14 residues long. Just CDR3 DNA is preserved here, 42 bases in frame from base 1. CDR1 and CDR2 (MDHEN, SYDVKM) derive from the germline V gene. Relative to germline, V is 8 bases shorter and J is 0 bases shorter, with 10 bases between their ends. The library relied on 5' RACE. Sequenced using an Illumina HiSeq 2000. Template switching introduced a universal primer binding site; the final cDNA contained a unique molecular identifier, enabling accurate counting of TCR cDNA molecules. First-strand cDNA for TCR alpha and beta chains was synthesized from specific primers in the conserved constant-segment region. To control for contamination, each cDNA library was double barcoded with a SMART-Mk sample barcode plus Illumina barcodes. TruSeq adapter sequences and Illumina sample barcodes were added in two successive PCR steps. The TCR alpha and beta cDNA libraries were sequenced on the Illumina HiSeq platform using custom primers. The authors processed their data as follows. MiGEC processed the raw reads to extract unique molecular identifiers, while MiXCR was used to determine the CDR3 positions. Recombination models were inferred per individual with the repgenHMM and IGoR tools using an EM algorithm. The analysis of shared clonotypes was done with the tcR package in R, with sharing normalized by the product of cloneset sizes. To study raw recombination free of thymic and clonal selection effects, out-of-frame nonproductive sequences were analyzed. TCRdb trimmed public reads at Q25 via fastp, called clones via MiXCR and kept in-frame beta chains. Each entry is one CDR3 protein sequence, shown with its most common DNA and genes. These V and J calls are TCRdb output, not the study's own analysis. This sample is represented by about 300,000 distinct CDR3 sequences; 9% to 15% of them were singletons. The ten largest clones represent just over 7% of the sample.

These records were also assigned to another study, of yellow fever vaccine responses in identical twins. Per that second paper: According to the authors, the vaccine-induced T cell response in identical twins seemed to be partly convergent and partly specific to each individual. The study precisely tracked vaccine-responding T cell clones in identical twins.

The sequencing sample was made of CD8+ T cells sorted from blood. This sequence was found in a woman aged 18-29 years in good health. This chain is built from TRBV28 and TRBJ2-2; the D gene cannot be resolved reliably. The base sequence is TGTGCCAGCGACGGCAGATCGAACACCGGGGAGCTGTTTTTT. Its protein is CASDGRSNTGELFF. Outside the CDR3, residues come from the reference TRBV28 and TRBJ2-2 proteins, so the full variable domain is: DVKVTQSSRYLVKRTGEKVFLECVQDMDHENMFWYRQDPGLGLRLIYFSYDVKMKEKGDIPEGYSVSREKKERFSLILESASTNQTSMYLCASDGRSNTGELFFGEGSRLTVL.